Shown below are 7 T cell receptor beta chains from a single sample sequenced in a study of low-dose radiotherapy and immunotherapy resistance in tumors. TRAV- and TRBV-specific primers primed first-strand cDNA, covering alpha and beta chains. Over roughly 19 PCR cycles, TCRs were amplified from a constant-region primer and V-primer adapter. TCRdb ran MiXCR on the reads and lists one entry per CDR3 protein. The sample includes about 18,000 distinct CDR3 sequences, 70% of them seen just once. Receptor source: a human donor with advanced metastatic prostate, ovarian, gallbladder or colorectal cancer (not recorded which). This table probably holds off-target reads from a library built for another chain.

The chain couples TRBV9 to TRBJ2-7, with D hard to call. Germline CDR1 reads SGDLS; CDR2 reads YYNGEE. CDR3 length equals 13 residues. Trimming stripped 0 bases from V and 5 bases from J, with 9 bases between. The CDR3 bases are TGTGCCAGCAGCGTAGATGTAGGGAACGAGCAGTACTTC. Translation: CASSVDVGNEQYF.

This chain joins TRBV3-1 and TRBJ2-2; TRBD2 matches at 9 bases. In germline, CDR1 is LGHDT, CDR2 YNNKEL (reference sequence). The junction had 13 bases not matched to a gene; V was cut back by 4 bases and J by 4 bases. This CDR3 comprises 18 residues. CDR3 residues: CASSPLTAGGVSTGELFF. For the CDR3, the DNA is TGTGCCAGCAGCCCTCTGACGGCGGGAGGGGTCAGCACCGGGGAGCTGTTTTTT. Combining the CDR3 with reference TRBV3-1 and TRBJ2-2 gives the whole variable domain DTAVSQTPKYLVTQMGNDKSIKCEQNLGHDTMYWYKQDSKKFLKIMFSYNNKELIINETVPNRFSPKSPDKAHLNLHINSLELGDSAVYFCASSPLTAGGVSTGELFFGEGSRLTVL.

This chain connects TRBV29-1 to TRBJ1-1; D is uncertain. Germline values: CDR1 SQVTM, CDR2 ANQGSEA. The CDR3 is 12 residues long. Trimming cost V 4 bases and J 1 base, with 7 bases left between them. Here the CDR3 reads CSVGRENTEAFF. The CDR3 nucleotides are TGCAGCGTTGGTCGGGAGAACACTGAAGCTTTCTTT.

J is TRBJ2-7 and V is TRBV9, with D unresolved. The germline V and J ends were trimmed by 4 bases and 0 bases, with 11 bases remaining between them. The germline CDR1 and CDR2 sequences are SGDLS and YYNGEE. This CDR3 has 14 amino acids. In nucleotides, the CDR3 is TGTGCCAGCAGCCCTCGATTGGGCTCCTACGAGCAGTACTTC. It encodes CASSPRLGSYEQYF.

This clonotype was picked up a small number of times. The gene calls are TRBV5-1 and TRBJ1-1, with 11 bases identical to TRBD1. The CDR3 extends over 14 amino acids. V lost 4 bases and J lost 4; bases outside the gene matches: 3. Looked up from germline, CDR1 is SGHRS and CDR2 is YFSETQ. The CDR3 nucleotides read TGCGCCAGCAGCGCCGGACAGGGGGCCACTGAAGCTTTCTTT. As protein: CASSAGQGATEAFF. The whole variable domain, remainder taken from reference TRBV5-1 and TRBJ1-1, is KAGVTQTPRYLIKTRGQQVTLSCSPISGHRSVSWYQQTPGQGLQFLFEYFSETQRNKGNFPGRFSGRQFSNSRSEMNVSTLELGDSALYLCASSAGQGATEAFFGQGTRLTVV.

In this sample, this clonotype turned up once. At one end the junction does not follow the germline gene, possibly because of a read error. CDR3 region: CASSPPGGGVKVF. The CDR3 bases are TGTGCCAGCAGTCCCCCGGGGGGAGGGGTAAAGGTTTTT. The chain combines TRBV28 with TRBJ2-3; 7 positions agree with TRBD2. The CDR3 runs to 13 residues. CDR1 is MDHEN and CDR2 is SYDVKM in the germline V gene.

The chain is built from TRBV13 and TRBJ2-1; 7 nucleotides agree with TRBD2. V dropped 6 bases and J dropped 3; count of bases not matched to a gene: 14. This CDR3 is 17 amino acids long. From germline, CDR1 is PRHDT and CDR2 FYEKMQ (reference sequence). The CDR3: CASSPRVGLADYNEQFF. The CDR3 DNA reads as TGTGCCAGCAGTCCTCGGGTCGGGCTAGCGGACTACAATGAGCAGTTCTTC.